This record covers a single T cell receptor (beta chain). TCRdb keeps only in-frame clones here, not all; method: immunoSEQ multiplex PCR. The table has 95,000 to 150,000 clones, 87% seen once. This sample is part of a study of blood T cell repertoires in COVID-19. Study-level information: The analysed material was cDNA or gDNA that came from T cells, B-cell-depleted T cells, or PBMCs.

The V and J ends lost 3 bases and 7 bases respectively, with 12 bases between them. The CDR3 runs to 13 residues. Looked up from germline, CDR1 is SNHLY and CDR2 is FYNNEI. The specimen was peripheral blood. This receptor was taken from a woman aged 70-85 years with acute or convalescent COVID-19. The V and J genes are TRBV2 and TRBJ2-5; D not resolved. CDR3 coding DNA: TGTGCCAGCAGTGAGGGCCAAAAAGGGACCCAGTACTTC. Translating gives CASSEGQKGTQYF.